Listed here are 4 T cell receptor beta chains from one sample, sequenced in a study of graft-versus-host responses after intestinal transplantation. Generated by immunoSEQ multiplex PCR, the TCRdb table keeps only in-frame clones and is missing some. This sample has 35,000 to 45,000 clones, with 90% to 95% found just once. Sequencing used PBMCs, obtained 734 days after intestinal transplantation. The source is a human patient who received an intestinal transplant, so some T cells may come from the graft donor.

The genes are TRBV7-6 and TRBJ2-7; D is ambiguous. CDR3 length: 16 amino acids. Trimming removed 0 bases from V and 0 bases from J, with 12 bases in between. CDR1 is SGHVS and CDR2 is FNYEAQ in the germline V gene. In nucleotides, the CDR3 is TGTGCCAGCAGCTTAGCCATGACGGTTAGCTCCTACGAGCAGTACTTC. It encodes CASSLAMTVSSYEQYF.

The rearrangement links TRBV28 to TRBJ2-5, with TRBD2 matching over 8 bases. The germline V gene has CDR1 MDHEN and CDR2 SYDVKM. Trimming cost V 9 bases and J 4 bases; bases outside gene matches: 22. This CDR3 has 18 residues. The CDR3 loop is CASETRTVAGHRGETQYF. In DNA form, the CDR3 reads TGTGCCAGTGAAACACGGACGGTAGCGGGACACCGGGGAGAGACCCAGTACTTC.

The chain links TRBV16 to TRBJ1-3; D is undetermined. In germline, CDR1 is KGHSY, CDR2 FQNENV. V lost 4 bases, J lost 4 bases, and 8 bases lay in between. The CDR3 extends over 13 amino acids. CDR3 coding DNA: TGTGCCAGCAGCCCACCCTCGGGAAACACCATATATTTT. This encodes CASSPPSGNTIYF.

The chain is built from TRBV9 and TRBJ2-3, with D hard to call. V was clipped by 0 bases and J by 6 bases, with 14 bases between them. Germline assignment: CDR1 SGDLS and CDR2 YYNGEE. The CDR3 has 15 amino acids. CDR3 sequence reads: CASSVDPSFVDTQYF. The CDR3 bases are TGTGCCAGCAGCGTAGACCCTAGTTTTGTGGATACGCAGTATTTT.